These 27 T cell receptor beta chains share one sample of origin, sequenced in a study of T cell changes during pregnancy in multiple sclerosis. TCRdb's copy holds only in-frame clones and misses some; the assay was immunoSEQ multiplex PCR. The table includes more than 70,000 clones, approximately 90% detected once. The source was peripheral blood, collected before pregnancy. The receptors here all came from a female donor with multiple sclerosis, enrolled in a pregnancy study.

This clone was recorded a few times. The rearrangement joins TRBV6-5 to TRBJ1-5; D is unresolved. Germline CDR1 is MNHEY and CDR2 is SVGAGI. V gave up 0 bases and J gave up 0 bases, with 6 bases separating them. The length of the CDR3 is 15 residues. CDR3 residues: CASSYSGDSNQPQHF. The CDR3 DNA sequence: TGTGCCAGCAGTTACTCGGGAGATAGCAATCAGCCCCAGCATTTT.

The chain links TRBV5-4 to TRBJ1-4; 11 bases map to TRBD1. Trimming at V came to 4 bases and at J to 7 bases, leaving 9 bases not matched to a gene. CDR1 is SGHNT, CDR2 YYREEE, per germline (reference sequence). The CDR3 runs to 16 residues. The CDR3 sequence is CASSPGTGGIVEKLFF. DNA for the CDR3: TGTGCCAGCAGCCCCGGGACAGGGGGGATAGTTGAAAAACTGTTTTTT.

V is TRBV6-1 and J is TRBJ2-1, with D perhaps TRBD1 (6 bases). V dropped 3 bases and J dropped 7 bases, with 16 bases sitting between them. CDR1 and CDR2 (germline): MNHNS, SASEGT. CDR3 length equals 15 residues. The CDR3, as DNA: TGTGCCAGCAGTGAGAGGGAAATACAGGGAAATGAGCAGTTCTTC. Its translation: CASSEREIQGNEQFF.

The chain couples TRBV6-6 to TRBJ1-2; D remains ambiguous. The CDR3 runs to 15 residues. CDR1 and CDR2 (germline): MNHNY, SVGAGI (reference sequence). The ends were cut back, 2 bases at V and 0 bases at J, with 10 bases in the middle. The CDR3 here is CASSYTSGPNYGYTF. For the CDR3, the DNA is TGTGCCAGCAGTTACACATCAGGCCCTAACTATGGCTACACCTTC.

The chain has TRBV7-8 and TRBJ1-2, with a tentative D call TRBD1 (5 bases). The CDR3 is 14 residues long. CDR1 and CDR2 from the germline V gene are SGHVS and FQNEAQ. Trimming took 4 bases from V and 4 from J, leaving 13 bases between them. CDR3 in DNA: TGTGCCAGCAGCTCGGACAAATGGGGCTATGGCTACACCTTC. Translated, it gives CASSSDKWGYGYTF.

The rearrangement joins TRBV7-6 to TRBJ2-2, with 7 positions matching TRBD1. CDR1 and CDR2 from the germline V gene are SGHVS and FNYEAQ. This CDR3 is 14 amino acids long. V shed 6 bases and J 6 bases; nucleotides not matched to a gene: 7. The CDR3 nucleotides read TGTGCCAGCAGGTCTACAGGGGAAGCCGGGGAGCTGTTTTTT. The encoded protein is CASRSTGEAGELFF.

The chain couples TRBV29-1 to TRBJ1-1; D perhaps matches TRBD1 (6 bases). The length of the CDR3 is 13 residues. The germline gives CDR1 SQVTM, CDR2 ANQGSEA. V gave up 4 bases and J gave up 2 bases, with 11 bases separating them. CDR3 sequence reads: CSVVGQLNTEAFF. The CDR3 region has the DNA TGCAGCGTTGTCGGACAGCTAAACACTGAAGCTTTCTTT.

This clone was seen a single time. This chain connects TRBV28 to TRBJ1-1, with D uncertain. V lost 3 bases and J 0 bases, leaving 8 bases between the germline ends. The germline V gene has CDR1 MDHEN and CDR2 SYDVKM. This CDR3 is 14 amino acids long. The DNA for the CDR3 is TGTGCCAGCAGTTTGGAACAGATGAACACTGAAGCTTTCTTT. This encodes CASSLEQMNTEAFF.

The chain employs TRBV13 and TRBJ1-1, with 8 nucleotides matching TRBD1. This CDR3 has 14 residues. Germline V gene sequence: CDR1 PRHDT, CDR2 FYEKMQ (reference sequence). V was pared by 6 bases and J by 5 bases, with 8 bases of the junction left unmatched. CDR3 DNA: TGTGCCAGCAGAGTACAGGGGGATCGGACTGAAGCTTTCTTT. Its protein is CASRVQGDRTEAFF.

The genes are TRBV29-1 and TRBJ1-4; 9 bases match TRBD1. The J segment lost 3 bases and the V segment lost 5 bases, leaving 1 base of the junction unmatched. Germline CDR1 is SQVTM and CDR2 is ANQGSEA. The CDR3 is 13 residues long. The CDR3 region has the DNA TGCAGCGTTTACAGGGGGCCTAATGAAAAACTGTTTTTT. It is translated as CSVYRGPNEKLFF.

The V and J genes are TRBV5-1 and TRBJ2-7; a weak D match, TRBD1 (5 bases). The germline CDR1 and CDR2 sequences are SGHRS and YFSETQ. V gave up 0 bases and J gave up 1 base, with 8 bases separating them. The CDR3 consists of 14 residues. The chain's CDR3 is CASSLGTRSYEQYF. The CDR3 nucleotides are TGCGCCAGCAGCTTGGGGACACGATCCTACGAGCAGTACTTC. The entire variable domain, with the rest obtained from reference TRBV5-1 and TRBJ2-7, is as follows: KAGVTQTPRYLIKTRGQQVTLSCSPISGHRSVSWYQQTPGQGLQFLFEYFSETQRNKGNFPGRFSGRQFSNSRSEMNVSTLELGDSALYLCASSLGTRSYEQYFGPGTRLTVT.

The rearrangement uses TRBV19 and TRBJ2-5; possibly TRBD1 for D (5 bases). The CDR3 consists of 14 residues. Trimming pared 2 bases from V and 2 bases from J, leaving 9 bases between. From germline, CDR1 is LNHDA and CDR2 SQIVND (reference sequence). CDR3 protein: CASSIRGGQETQYF. The CDR3 DNA follows: TGTGCCAGTAGTATAAGGGGCGGTCAAGAGACCCAGTACTTC.

The chain links TRBV5-8 to TRBJ1-1, with a tentative D call TRBD1 (5 bases). The CDR3 is 14 residues long. The V gene lost 0 bases and the J gene lost 8 bases, with 14 bases spanning the gap. Germline assignment: CDR1 SGHTS and CDR2 YDEGEE. CDR3 protein: CASSLEAGYREAFF. The CDR3 nucleotides are TGTGCCAGCAGCTTGGAGGCAGGGTATCGAGAAGCTTTCTTT.

The chain couples TRBV19 to TRBJ1-3, with D uncertain. The CDR3 runs 15 residues. Germline values: CDR1 LNHDA, CDR2 SQIVND (reference sequence). V was pared by 8 bases and J by 8 bases, with 22 bases between. The CDR3 sequence: CASSQADAGGDTIYF. DNA for the CDR3: TGTGCCAGTTCCCAAGCGGACGCCGGCGGGGACACCATATATTTT.

The genes are TRBV27 and TRBJ1-5, with 9 bases lining up with TRBD1. The germline CDR1 and CDR2 sequences are MNHEY and SMNVEV (reference sequence). V dropped 2 bases and J dropped 6; count of bases not matched to a gene: 2. The length of the CDR3 is 14 residues. The CDR3 is CASSLTGGGQPQHF. Here the CDR3 DNA reads TGTGCCAGCAGTTTAACAGGGGGCGGTCAGCCCCAGCATTTT.

This chain joins TRBV5-6 and TRBJ1-2; perhaps TRBD1 as D (5 bases). The CDR3 has 13 residues. Trimming shortened V by 5 bases and J by 2 bases, and 10 bases separated the two germline ends. CDR1 is SGHDT and CDR2 is YYEEEE in the germline V gene. CDR3 nucleotides: TGTGCCAGCAGGGAGACAGTCAACTATGGCTACACCTTC. Translating it yields CASRETVNYGYTF.

The chain joins TRBV7-3 to TRBJ1-1; D perhaps matches TRBD1 (6 bases). The CDR3 runs to 18 residues. Germline CDR1 and CDR2: SGHTA and FQGTGA. The germline V and J ends were trimmed by 3 bases and 6 bases, with 26 bases remaining between them. The CDR3 DNA reads as TGTGCCAGCAGCTTGAGGCCCGAAGGGGGGAGGGTTAGGGCTGAAGCTTTCTTT. Translation gives CASSLRPEGGRVRAEAFF.

The chain recombines TRBV6-5 with TRBJ2-1; 7 nucleotides match TRBD2. With 5 bases clipped from V and 2 bases from J, the junction kept 6 bases outside the gene matches. This CDR3 comprises 15 residues. Germline-derived CDR1 and CDR2 are MNHEY and SVGAGI. This CDR3 is CASSPEAGAYNEQFF. In DNA, the CDR3 is TGTGCCAGCAGTCCTGAGGCGGGAGCCTACAATGAGCAGTTCTTC.

This chain connects TRBV19 to TRBJ2-5, with 8 bases aligning to TRBD1. Germline CDR1 is LNHDA and CDR2 is SQIVND (reference sequence). Trimming at V came to 6 bases and at J to 5 bases, leaving 8 bases not matched to a gene. The CDR3 is 14 amino acids. The CDR3 sequence is CASSQHQGAETQYF. DNA for the CDR3: TGTGCCAGTAGCCAACACCAGGGGGCTGAGACCCAGTACTTC.

The rearrangement links TRBV28 to TRBJ2-3; TRBD1 matches at 7 bases. The CDR3 length is 14 residues. Germline CDR1 is MDHEN and CDR2 is SYDVKM. The V segment lost 6 bases and the J segment 0 bases; nucleotides outside the gene matches: 3. CDR3 sequence (DNA): TGTGCCAGCAGGACAGGGATCAGCACAGATACGCAGTATTTT. It translates to CASRTGISTDTQYF. Full variable domain (missing parts from reference TRBV28 and TRBJ2-3): DVKVTQSSRYLVKRTGEKVFLECVQDMDHENMFWYRQDPGLGLRLIYFSYDVKMKEKGDIPEGYSVSREKKERFSLILESASTNQTSMYLCASRTGISTDTQYFGPGTRLTVL.

The sample holds a few counts of this clone. V is TRBV7-8 and J is TRBJ2-2, with a weak D call TRBD2 (5 bases). In germline, CDR1 is SGHVS, CDR2 FQNEAQ. Trimming cost V 6 bases and J 5 bases, with 16 bases left between them. The CDR3 totals 15 residues. DNA for the CDR3: TGTGCCAGCAGTAGGTTGAGGGCTGGGACCGGGGAGCTGTTTTTT. Translating it yields CASSRLRAGTGELFF.

V and J are TRBV7-2 and TRBJ2-7; possible D gene TRBD1, 6 bases. Germline V lookup: CDR1 SGHTA, CDR2 FQGNSA. With 5 bases removed from V and 4 bases from J, the gap between germline ends came to 18 bases. CDR3 size: 15 residues. CDR3 in DNA: TGTGCCAGCAGCGAGGCGACAGGCTACCAGTACGAGCAGTACTTC. This translates into CASSEATGYQYEQYF.

The CDR3 DNA reads as TGTGCCAGCAGTCCTCAGCAGACTAGCGGGAGGGGTGAGCAGTACTTC. Protein sequence: CASSPQQTSGRGEQYF. The chain uses TRBV27 and TRBJ2-7; 14 positions match TRBD2. This CDR3 has 16 amino acids. The germline V gene encodes CDR1 MNHEY and CDR2 SMNVEV (reference sequence). V lost 5 bases and J lost 7; bases outside the gene matches: 10.

Here the CDR3 reads CSVRTGPNTEAFF. DNA for the CDR3: TGCAGCGTGAGGACAGGGCCGAACACTGAAGCTTTCTTT. The J gene is TRBJ1-1, the V gene TRBV29-1; 8 nucleotides agree with TRBD1. Per the germline V gene, CDR1 is SQVTM and CDR2 is ANQGSEA. Losses at the gene ends were 6 bases for V and 1 base for J; bases not matched to a gene: 4. The CDR3 runs 13 residues.

There are a few counts of this clone. The gene calls are TRBV2 and TRBJ2-5; TRBD1 is a possible D gene (6 bases). The germline gives CDR1 SNHLY, CDR2 FYNNEI. V was pared by 5 bases and J by 5 bases, with 18 bases between. CDR3 length: 15 residues. CDR3 coding DNA: TGTGCCAGCAGTCCAGAAGCAGGGGCTGGGGAGACCCAGTACTTC. The encoded protein is CASSPEAGAGETQYF.

The count of this clone is one. The J gene is TRBJ2-3, the V gene TRBV4-2, with 14 bases identical to TRBD2. The junction had 15 bases not matched to a gene; V was cut back by 4 bases and J by 3 bases. The CDR3 covers 20 residues. Looked up from germline, CDR1 is LGHNA and CDR2 is YNFKEQ. DNA of the CDR3: TGTGCCAGCAGCCCGACAAGGACTAGCGGGGGGTCAAAGAGAACAGATACGCAGTATTTT. This encodes CASSPTRTSGGSKRTDTQYF.

This chain connects TRBV9 to TRBJ2-1; the D gene is possibly TRBD2 (5 bases). The CDR3 loop spans 15 amino acids. Trimming took 0 bases from V and 5 from J, leaving 12 bases between them. Germline V lookup: CDR1 SGDLS, CDR2 YYNGEE. The CDR3 bases are TGTGCCAGCAGCGTAGGTGGGAGTTATAACAATGAGCAGTTCTTC. Translating gives CASSVGGSYNNEQFF.